These 3 T cell receptor beta chains were sequenced from one sample in a study of blood T cell repertoires in COVID-19. The table came from immunoSEQ multiplex PCR; TCRdb's copy has only in-frame clones and leaves some out. The sample includes 80,000 to 100,000 clones, around 84% of them seen just once. Specimen: peripheral blood. These receptors were collected from a woman of 80 years or more in a cohort sampled during active or convalescent COVID-19.

The chain joins TRBV9 to TRBJ1-2, with 12 bases that match TRBD1. V was clipped by 4 bases and J by 7 bases; unmatched bases: 14. The CDR3 runs 17 residues. Germline V gives CDR1 SGDLS, CDR2 YYNGEE. As DNA, the CDR3 is TGTGCCAGCAGCCCCCCCGGGACAGGGGGCTTTCGGGGTGGCTACACCTTC. Amino acids: CASSPPGTGGFRGGYTF.

The rearrangement links TRBV18 to TRBJ2-2; no firm D call. The CDR3 runs 15 residues. The V gene lost 4 bases and the J gene lost 1 base, with 10 bases spanning the gap. CDR1 and CDR2 (germline): KGHSH, LQKENI. The CDR3 bases are TGTGCCAGCTCACGACCACAGATGAACACCGGGGAGCTGTTTTTT. It yields the protein CASSRPQMNTGELFF.

The chain carries TRBV24-1 and TRBJ2-2; TRBD1 matches at 7 bases. Germline V gene lookup returns CDR1 KGHDR and CDR2 SFDVKD. The J segment lost 6 bases and the V segment lost 6 bases, leaving 6 bases of the junction unmatched. The CDR3 has 14 amino acids. CDR3 DNA: TGTGCCACCAGTCGGACAGGCCCCTCCGGGGAGCTGTTTTTT. Its protein product is CATSRTGPSGELFF.